This TCR beta chain emerged from a study of blood T cell repertoires in COVID-19. Study-wide background: Nucleic acid was either cDNA or gDNA, and it came from T cells, B-cell-depleted T cells, or PBMCs.

In the authors' methods: Amplifying reference gene primers gave estimates of nucleated cell counts. Sequencing was performed with immunoSEQ multiplex PCR; in TCRdb, only in-frame clones are kept and a portion is missing. V and J calls and clone size come straight from that table; D and trimming were deduced from the DNA. The repertoire includes around 220,000 clones, about 89% of them detected once, and approximately 1.9% sits in the top ten. Sequenced input: PBMCs or T cells enriched from blood (not recorded which). This TCR was recovered from a young woman who had recovered from COVID-19.

CDR3 in DNA: TGTGCCAGCAGTGACCAGGGCTACACCTTC. Translated: CASSDQGYTF. The J gene is TRBJ1-2, the V gene TRBV6-4, with D hard to call. The CDR3 extends over 10 amino acids. Germline CDR1 MRHNA, CDR2 SNTAGT. V was trimmed by 2 bases and J by 8 bases, leaving 3 bases between them.